The entry that follows covers one T cell receptor (beta chain) sequence. The record originates from a study of regulatory T cells in long-lasting Graves disease. Study summary: Antithyroid drug intake by newly diagnosed Graves' patients had lasted under 3 months.

Time point indicated: newly diagnosed GD, antithyroid drugs for less than 3 months. PBMC RNA was the source of the TCR library. According to the study, TCR beta libraries were built with iRepertoire HTBI primers and CDR3-region Arm-PCR. MiXCR was run by TCRdb on the multiplex PCR reads, yielding one entry per CDR3 protein. Of under 300,000 distinct CDR3 sequences in the sample, over 20% were seen once. CDR1 is MNHEY, CDR2 SVGAGI, per germline. This CDR3 has 13 amino acids. Between the trimmed V and J ends, which lost 4 bases and 7 bases, there was a span of 8 bases. This TCR came from a female donor with Graves disease. The sequenced sample was peripheral blood mononuclear cells (PBMCs), obtained at new diagnosis, from a patient treated with antithyroid drugs. The V gene is TRBV6-5, the J gene TRBJ1-6; perhaps TRBD1 as D (5 bases). DNA for the CDR3: TGTGCCAGCAGTTCCAGGGAAAATTCACCCCTCCACTTT. Protein sequence: CASSSRENSPLHF.